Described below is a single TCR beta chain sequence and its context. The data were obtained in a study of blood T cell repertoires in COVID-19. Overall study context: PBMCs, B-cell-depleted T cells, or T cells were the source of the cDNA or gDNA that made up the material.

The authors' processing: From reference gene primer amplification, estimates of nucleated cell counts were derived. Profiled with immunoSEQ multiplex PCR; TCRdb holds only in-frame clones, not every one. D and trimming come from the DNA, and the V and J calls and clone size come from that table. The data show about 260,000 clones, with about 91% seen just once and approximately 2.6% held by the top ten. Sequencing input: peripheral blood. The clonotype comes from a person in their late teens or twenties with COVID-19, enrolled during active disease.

CDR3 nucleotides: TGTGCCAGCAGTGAAGCGTACCCGACAGGGTTGAGCACTGAAGCTTTCTTT. It codes for CASSEAYPTGLSTEAFF. The gene calls are TRBV6-1 and TRBJ1-1; 7 bases align to TRBD1. The CDR3 contains 17 residues. Trimming took 0 bases from V and 4 from J; bases not matched to a gene: 11. Germline V CDR1 and CDR2: MNHNS, SASEGT.